This T cell receptor (beta chain) was observed in a study of OX40 agonist ivuxolimab in advanced cancers. Study-level results: Circulating CD4+ and CD8+ T cells showed clonal expansion by week 6 at 0.1 to 3.0 mg/kg.

On this clone: Its antigen is not identified.

The assay was immunoSEQ multiplex PCR, and TCRdb's table has in-frame clones only and misses some. The sample includes 36,000 or so clones, roughly 80% of them seen just once. This specimen consisted of CD4+ or CD8+ T cells sorted from blood, obtained in a trial of the OX40 agonist ivuxolimab. The receptor comes from an adult with an advanced solid tumor such as melanoma, head and neck, liver or kidney cancer.

For the CDR3, the DNA is TGTGCCAGTAGTATGCCCGGCACAGGGGGCACTGAAGCTTTCTTT. The encoded protein is CASSMPGTGGTEAFF. The chain uses TRBV19 and TRBJ1-1; 8 nucleotides agree with TRBD1. The CDR3 runs to 15 residues. Trimming cost V 3 bases and J 4 bases; bases outside gene matches: 7. The germline V gene has CDR1 LNHDA and CDR2 SQIVND (reference sequence). The full variable domain, rest sourced from reference TRBV19 and TRBJ1-1, is DGGITQSPKYLFRKEGQNVTLSCEQNLNHDAMYWYRQDPGQGLRLIYYSQIVNDFQKGDIAEGYSVSREKKESFPLTVTSAQKNPTAFYLCASSMPGTGGTEAFFGQGTRLTVV.